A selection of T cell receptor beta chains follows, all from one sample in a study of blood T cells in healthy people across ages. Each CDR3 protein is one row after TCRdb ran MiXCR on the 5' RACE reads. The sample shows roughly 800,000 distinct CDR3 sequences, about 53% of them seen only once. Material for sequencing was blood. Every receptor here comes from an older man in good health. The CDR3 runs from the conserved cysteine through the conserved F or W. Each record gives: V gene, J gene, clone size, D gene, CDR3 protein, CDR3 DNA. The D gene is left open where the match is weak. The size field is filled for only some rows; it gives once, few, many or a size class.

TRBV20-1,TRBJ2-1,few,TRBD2,CSARDLAGGSYNEQFF,TGCAGTGCTAGAGATCTAGCGGGAGGGTCCTACAATGAGCAGTTCTTC
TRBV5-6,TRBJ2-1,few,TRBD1,CASSLQTGVHNEQFF,TGTGCCAGCAGCCTCCAAACAGGGGTCCACAATGAGCAGTTCTTC
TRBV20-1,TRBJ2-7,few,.,CSARGALESSYEQYF,TGCAGTGCTAGAGGAGCACTAGAGAGCTCCTACGAGCAGTACTTC
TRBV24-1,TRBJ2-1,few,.,CATSDYRGGVDEQFF,TGTGCCACCAGTGATTATAGGGGAGGAGTGGATGAGCAGTTCTTC
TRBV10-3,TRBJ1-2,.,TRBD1,CAISADRDYGYTF,TGTGCCATCAGTGCGGACAGGGACTATGGCTACACCTTC
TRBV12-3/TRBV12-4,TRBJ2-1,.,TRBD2,CASRDVAGLYNEQFF,TGTGCCAGCAGAGATGTAGCGGGGTTATACAATGAGCAGTTCTTC
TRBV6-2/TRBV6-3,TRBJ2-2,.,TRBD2,CASRPGRIGTGELFF,TGTGCCAGCAGGCCCGGGAGGATAGGAACCGGGGAGCTGTTTTTT
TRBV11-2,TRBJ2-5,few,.,CASSPTRLGETQYF,TGTGCCAGCAGCCCGACACGGTTGGGAGAGACCCAGTACTTC
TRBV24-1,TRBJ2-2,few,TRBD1,CATSDPGTVNTGELFF,TGTGCCACCAGTGATCCTGGGACAGTCAACACCGGGGAGTTGTTTTTT
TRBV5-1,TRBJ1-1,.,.,CASSLEGVTEAFF,TGCGCCAGCAGCTTAGAGGGCGTCACTGAAGCTTTCTTT
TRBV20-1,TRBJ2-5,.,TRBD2,CSALSGAGGRETQYF,TGCAGTGCGCTTAGCGGGGCGGGAGGACGGGAGACCCAGTACTTC
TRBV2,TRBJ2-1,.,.,CASSVLGQAYNEQFF,TGTGCCAGCAGTGTCCTGGGCCAGGCCTACAATGAGCAGTTCTTC
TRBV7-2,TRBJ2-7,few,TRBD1,CASSFRDSYYEQYF,TGTGCCAGCAGCTTCCGGGACAGCTACTACGAGCAGTACTTC
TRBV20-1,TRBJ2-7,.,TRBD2,CSALGLAGSSYEQYF,TGCAGTGCCCTGGGGCTAGCGGGATCCTCCTACGAGCAGTACTTC
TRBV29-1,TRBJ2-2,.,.,CSAMGRQGALTTGELFF,TGCAGCGCCATGGGCAGGCAGGGAGCCCTAACGACCGGGGAGCTGTTTTTT
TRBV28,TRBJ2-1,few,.,CASSLPLSSYNEQFF,TGTGCCAGCAGTTTGCCCCTCAGCTCCTACAATGAGCAGTTCTTC
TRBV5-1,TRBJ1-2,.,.,CASRGTGLDGYTF,TGCGCCAGCAGGGGAACAGGGCTCGATGGCTACACCTTC
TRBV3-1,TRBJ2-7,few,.,CASSQDLFYEQYF,TGTGCCAGCAGCCAAGATCTATTCTACGAGCAGTACTTC
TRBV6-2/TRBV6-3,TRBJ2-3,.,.,CATSEAFRYAYF,TGTGCCACCAGCGAGGCTTTCAGATACGCGTATTTT
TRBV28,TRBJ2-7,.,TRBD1,CATGTANYEQYF,TGTGCCACCGGGACAGCTAACTACGAGCAGTACTTC
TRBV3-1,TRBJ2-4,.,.,CASSQEGKNIQYF,TGTGCCAGCAGCCAAGAGGGGAAAAACATTCAGTACTTC
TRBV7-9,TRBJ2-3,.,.,CANSLVGTDTQYF,TGTGCCAACAGCTTAGTGGGCACAGATACGCAGTATTTT
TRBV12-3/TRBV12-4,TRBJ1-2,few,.,CASSYPPTNYGYTF,TGTGCCAGCAGCTATCCCCCAACTAACTATGGCTACACCTTC
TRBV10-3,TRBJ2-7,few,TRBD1,CAISGTAFYEQYF,TGTGCCATCTCCGGGACAGCCTTCTACGAGCAGTACTTC
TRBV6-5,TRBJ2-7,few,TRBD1,CASRLGQGSYEQYF,TGTGCCAGCAGATTGGGACAGGGAAGCTACGAGCAGTACTTC
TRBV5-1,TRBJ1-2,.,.,CASSLVPGDYGYTF,TGCGCCAGCAGCTTGGTCCCAGGCGACTATGGCTACACCTTC
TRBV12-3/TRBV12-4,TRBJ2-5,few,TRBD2,CASSGGWGETQYF,TGTGCCAGCAGCGGGGGGTGGGGAGAGACCCAGTACTTC
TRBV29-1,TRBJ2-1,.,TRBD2,CSVPDPSSGRVNEQFF,TGCAGCGTTCCAGACCCCTCTAGCGGGAGGGTGAATGAGCAGTTCTTC
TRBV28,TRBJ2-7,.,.,CASSSPRGVAYEQYF,TGTGCCAGCAGTTCCCCCCGGGGTGTAGCCTACGAGCAGTACTTC
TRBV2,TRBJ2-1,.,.,CASSLQTEQFF,TGTGCCAGCAGTCTACAGACTGAGCAGTTCTTC
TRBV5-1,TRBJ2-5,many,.,CASSLSSARETQYF,TGCGCCAGCAGCTTAAGCTCCGCCAGAGAGACCCAGTACTTC
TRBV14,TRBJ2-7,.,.,CASSLRQGSNEQYF,TGTGCCAGCAGCCTTCGGCAGGGTTCCAACGAGCAGTACTTC
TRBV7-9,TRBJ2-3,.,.,CASSLAVADSTDTQYF,TGTGCCAGCAGCTTAGCGGTGGCGGATAGCACAGATACGCAGTATTTT
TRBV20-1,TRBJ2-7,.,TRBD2,CSARAGVNEQYF,TGCAGTGCTAGGGCGGGAGTCAACGAGCAGTACTTC
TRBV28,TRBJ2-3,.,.,CASTLGLSTDTQYF,TGTGCCAGCACCTTGGGGCTAAGCACAGATACGCAGTATTTT
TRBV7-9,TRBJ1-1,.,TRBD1,CASSLSGTGPNTEAFF,TGTGCCAGCAGCTTATCCGGGACAGGGCCGAACACTGAAGCTTTCTTT
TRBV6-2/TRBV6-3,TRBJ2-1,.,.,CASSSPTGEGYNEQFF,TGTGCCAGCAGTTCCCCCACAGGTGAGGGCTACAATGAGCAGTTCTTC
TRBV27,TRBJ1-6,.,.,CASKEPSGNSPLHF,TGTGCCAGCAAGGAACCCTCAGGGAATTCACCCCTCCACTTT
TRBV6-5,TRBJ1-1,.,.,CASSYQGTNTEAFF,TGTGCCAGCAGTTACCAGGGGACCAACACTGAAGCTTTCTTT
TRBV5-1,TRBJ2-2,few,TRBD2,CASSTTSGANTGELFF,TGCGCCAGCAGCACGACTAGCGGGGCTAACACCGGGGAGCTGTTTTTT
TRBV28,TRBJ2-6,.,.,CATYGRLGANVLTF,TGTGCCACCTATGGGAGGCTTGGGGCCAACGTCCTGACTTTC
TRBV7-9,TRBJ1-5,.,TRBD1,CASSLSGGLVQPQHF,TGTGCCAGCAGCTTATCAGGGGGCTTGGTTCAGCCCCAGCATTTT
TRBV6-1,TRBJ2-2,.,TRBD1,CASRGTGARRELFF,TGTGCCAGCAGAGGAACAGGGGCGAGGCGGGAGCTGTTTTTT
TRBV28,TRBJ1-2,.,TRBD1,CASSFRGGPGYTF,TGTGCCAGCAGTTTCAGAGGGGGCCCTGGCTACACCTTC
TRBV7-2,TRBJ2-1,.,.,CASSTDSYEQFF,TGTGCCAGCAGCACGGACTCCTATGAGCAGTTCTTC
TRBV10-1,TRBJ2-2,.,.,CASSDRTYPQNTGELFF,TGCGCCAGCAGTGACCGGACATACCCCCAGAACACCGGGGAGCTGTTTTTT
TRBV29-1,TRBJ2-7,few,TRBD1,CSVVGQGVYEQYF,TGCAGCGTTGTCGGACAGGGAGTTTACGAGCAGTACTTC
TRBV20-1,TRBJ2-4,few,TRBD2,CSAREGSGTLAKNIQYF,TGCAGTGCTAGAGAGGGGAGCGGGACCTTAGCCAAAAACATTCAGTACTTC
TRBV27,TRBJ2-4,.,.,CASTKWDLVAKNIQYF,TGTGCCAGCACCAAGTGGGACCTCGTGGCCAAAAACATTCAGTACTTC
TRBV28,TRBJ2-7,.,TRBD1,CASSLIGTGATYEQYF,TGTGCCAGCAGTTTAATCGGGACAGGGGCGACCTACGAGCAGTACTTC
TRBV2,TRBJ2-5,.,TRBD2,CASSRDYQQETQYF,TGTGCCAGCAGCCGGGACTATCAACAAGAGACCCAGTACTTC
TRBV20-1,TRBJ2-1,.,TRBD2,CSATGLAEISHNEQFF,TGCAGTGCCACCGGACTAGCGGAGATCTCCCACAATGAGCAGTTCTTC
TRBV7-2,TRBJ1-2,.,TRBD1,CATGQGTNYGYTF,TGTGCCACGGGACAGGGGACCAACTATGGCTACACCTTC
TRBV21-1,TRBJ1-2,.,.,CVSSTYDRVGGYTF,TGTGTCAGCAGCACCTACGACAGGGTCGGCGGCTACACCTTC
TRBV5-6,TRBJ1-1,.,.,CASSLLGRASVNTEAFF,TGTGCCAGCAGCTTGTTAGGCAGGGCAAGCGTGAACACTGAAGCTTTCTTT
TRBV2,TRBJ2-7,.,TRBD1,CASRPGTGTYEQYF,TGTGCCAGCAGGCCGGGGACAGGGACCTACGAGCAGTACTTC
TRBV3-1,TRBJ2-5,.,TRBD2,CASSQVEREGLRQYF,TGTGCCAGCAGCCAAGTTGAGCGGGAGGGCCTCCGTCAGTACTTC